This T cell receptor beta chain was recovered during a study of cytomegalovirus exposure and HLA in healthy donors. Amplification used 60 Vbeta primers and 13 Jbeta primers. Sequenced by immunoSEQ multiplex PCR; TCRdb stores in-frame clones only, minus some. The sample consists of approximately 150,000 clones, over 80% of them appearing once. V lost 4 bases and J 1 base, leaving 11 bases between the germline ends. The CDR3 sequence is 14 residues long. Looked up from germline, CDR1 is SGHTA and CDR2 is FQGNSA. Sequencing was performed on PBMCs. The receptor's source is a woman aged 25 to 39 in good health and CMV-seronegative. The V and J genes are TRBV7-2 and TRBJ2-7, with D hard to call. The CDR3 bases are TGTGCCAGCAGCTGGGCGAGATCGTCCTACGAGCAGTACTTC. Its translation: CASSWARSSYEQYF.